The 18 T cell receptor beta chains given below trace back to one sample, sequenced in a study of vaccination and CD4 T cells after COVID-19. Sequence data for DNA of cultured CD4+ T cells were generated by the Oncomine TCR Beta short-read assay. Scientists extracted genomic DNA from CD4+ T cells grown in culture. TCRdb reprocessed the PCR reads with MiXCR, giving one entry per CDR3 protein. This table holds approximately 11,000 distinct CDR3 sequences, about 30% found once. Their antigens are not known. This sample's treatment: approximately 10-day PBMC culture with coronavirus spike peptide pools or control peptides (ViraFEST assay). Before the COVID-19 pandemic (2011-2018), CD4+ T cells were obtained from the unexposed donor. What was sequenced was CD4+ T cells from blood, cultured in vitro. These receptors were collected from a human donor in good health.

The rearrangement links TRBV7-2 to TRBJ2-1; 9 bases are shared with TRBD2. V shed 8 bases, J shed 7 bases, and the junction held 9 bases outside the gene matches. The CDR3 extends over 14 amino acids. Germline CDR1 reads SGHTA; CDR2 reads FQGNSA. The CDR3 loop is CASHQGLAGNEQFF. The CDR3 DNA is TGTGCCAGCCACCAAGGGCTAGCGGGGAATGAGCAGTTCTTC. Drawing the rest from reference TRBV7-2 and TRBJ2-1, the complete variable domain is GAGVSQSPSNKVTEKGKDVELRCDPISGHTALYWYRQSLGQGLEFLIYFQGNSAPDKSGLPSDRFSAERTGGSVSTLTIQRTQQEDSAVYLCASHQGLAGNEQFFGPGTRLTVL.

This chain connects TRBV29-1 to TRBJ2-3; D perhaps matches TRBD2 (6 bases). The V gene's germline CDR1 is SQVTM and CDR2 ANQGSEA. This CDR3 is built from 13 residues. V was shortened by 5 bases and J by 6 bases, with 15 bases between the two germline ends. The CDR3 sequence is CSVPPGSRDTQYF. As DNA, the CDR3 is TGCAGCGTTCCTCCCGGGAGTAGGGATACGCAGTATTTT.

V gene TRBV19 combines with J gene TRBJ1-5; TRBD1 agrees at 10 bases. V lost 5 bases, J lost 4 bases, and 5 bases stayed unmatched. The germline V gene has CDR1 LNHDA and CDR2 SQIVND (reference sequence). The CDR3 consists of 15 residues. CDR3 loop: CASSRGTGENQPQHF. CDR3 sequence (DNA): TGTGCCAGTAGTCGCGGGACAGGGGAAAATCAGCCCCAGCATTTT.

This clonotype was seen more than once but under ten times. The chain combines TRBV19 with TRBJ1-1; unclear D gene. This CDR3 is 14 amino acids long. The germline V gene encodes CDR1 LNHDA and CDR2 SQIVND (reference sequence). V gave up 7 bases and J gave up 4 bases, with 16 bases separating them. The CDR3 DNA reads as TGTGCCAGTACCTCCTCGGGAGGATTCACTGAAGCTTTCTTT. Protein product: CASTSSGGFTEAFF.

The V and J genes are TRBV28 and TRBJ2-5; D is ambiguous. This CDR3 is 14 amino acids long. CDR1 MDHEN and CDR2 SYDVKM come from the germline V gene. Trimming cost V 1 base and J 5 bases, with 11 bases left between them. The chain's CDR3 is CASSLLGLGETQYF. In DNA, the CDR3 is TGTGCCAGCAGTTTATTGGGCTTAGGGGAGACCCAGTACTTC.

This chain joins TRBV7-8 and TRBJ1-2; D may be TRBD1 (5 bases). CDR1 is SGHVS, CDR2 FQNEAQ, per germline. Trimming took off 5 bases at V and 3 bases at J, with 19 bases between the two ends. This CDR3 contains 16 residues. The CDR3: CASSRTLRGDDYGYTF. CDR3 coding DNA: TGTGCCAGCAGCCGAACTTTGAGGGGAGATGACTATGGCTACACCTTC.

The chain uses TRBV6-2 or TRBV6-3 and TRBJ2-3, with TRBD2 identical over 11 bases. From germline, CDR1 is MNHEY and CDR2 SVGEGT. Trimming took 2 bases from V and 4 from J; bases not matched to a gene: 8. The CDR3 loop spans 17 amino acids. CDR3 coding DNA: TGTGCCAGCAGTTACACCGGGACTAGCGGACCGGCAGATACGCAGTATTTT. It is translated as CASSYTGTSGPADTQYF.

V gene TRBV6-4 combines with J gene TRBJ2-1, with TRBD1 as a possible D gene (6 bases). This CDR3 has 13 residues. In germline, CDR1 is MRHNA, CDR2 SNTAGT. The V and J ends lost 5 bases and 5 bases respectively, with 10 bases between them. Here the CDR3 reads CASSHGDNNEQFF. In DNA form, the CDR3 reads TGTGCCAGCAGTCACGGGGACAACAATGAGCAGTTCTTC.

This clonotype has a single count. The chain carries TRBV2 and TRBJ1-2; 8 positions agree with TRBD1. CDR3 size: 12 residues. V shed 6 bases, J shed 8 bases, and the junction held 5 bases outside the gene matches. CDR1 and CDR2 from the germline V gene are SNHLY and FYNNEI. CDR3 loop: CASRPDREGYTF. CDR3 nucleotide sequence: TGTGCCAGCAGACCGGACAGGGAGGGCTACACCTTC.

Here the CDR3 reads CASSPITGKGDYGYTF. The CDR3 DNA follows: TGTGCCAGCAGCCCTATTACGGGAAAGGGGGACTATGGCTACACCTTC. The rearrangement links TRBV5-4 to TRBJ1-2; D is perhaps TRBD1 (6 bases). Looked up from germline, CDR1 is SGHNT and CDR2 is YYREEE (reference sequence). The length of the CDR3 is 16 residues. Trimming removed 4 bases from V and 3 bases from J, with 19 bases in between.

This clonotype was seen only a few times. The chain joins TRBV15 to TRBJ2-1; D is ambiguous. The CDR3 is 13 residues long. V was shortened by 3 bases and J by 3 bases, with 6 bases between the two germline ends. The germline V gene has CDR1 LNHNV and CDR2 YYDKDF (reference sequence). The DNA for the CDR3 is TGTGCCACCAGCAGTATAGACTACAATGAGCAGTTCTTC. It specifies CATSSIDYNEQFF.

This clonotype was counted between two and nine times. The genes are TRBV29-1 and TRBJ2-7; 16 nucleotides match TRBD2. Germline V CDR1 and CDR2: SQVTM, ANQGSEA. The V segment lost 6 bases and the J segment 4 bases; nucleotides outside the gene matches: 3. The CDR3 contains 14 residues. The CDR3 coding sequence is TGCAGCGTGGGGGGACTAGCGGGAGGGTACGAGCAGTACTTC. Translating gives CSVGGLAGGYEQYF.

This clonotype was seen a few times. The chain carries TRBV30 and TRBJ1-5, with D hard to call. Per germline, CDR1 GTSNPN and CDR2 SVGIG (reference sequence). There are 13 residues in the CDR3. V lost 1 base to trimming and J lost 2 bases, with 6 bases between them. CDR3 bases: TGTGCCTGGAGTGGAAGGGGCAATCAGCCCCAGCATTTT. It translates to CAWSGRGNQPQHF.

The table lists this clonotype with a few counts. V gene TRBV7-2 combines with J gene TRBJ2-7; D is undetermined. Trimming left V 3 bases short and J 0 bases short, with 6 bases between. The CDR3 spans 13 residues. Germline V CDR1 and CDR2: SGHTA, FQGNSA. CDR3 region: CASSFAYSYEQYF. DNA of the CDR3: TGTGCCAGCAGCTTCGCCTACTCCTACGAGCAGTACTTC.

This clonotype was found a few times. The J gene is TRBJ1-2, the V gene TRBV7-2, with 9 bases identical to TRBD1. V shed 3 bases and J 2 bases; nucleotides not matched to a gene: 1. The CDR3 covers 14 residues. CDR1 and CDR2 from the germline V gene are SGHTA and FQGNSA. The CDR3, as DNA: TGTGCCAGCAGCTTCACAGGGGGCAACTATGGCTACACCTTC. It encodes CASSFTGGNYGYTF. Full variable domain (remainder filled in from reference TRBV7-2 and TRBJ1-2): GAGVSQSPSNKVTEKGKDVELRCDPISGHTALYWYRQSLGQGLEFLIYFQGNSAPDKSGLPSDRFSAERTGGSVSTLTIQRTQQEDSAVYLCASSFTGGNYGYTFGSGTRLTVV.

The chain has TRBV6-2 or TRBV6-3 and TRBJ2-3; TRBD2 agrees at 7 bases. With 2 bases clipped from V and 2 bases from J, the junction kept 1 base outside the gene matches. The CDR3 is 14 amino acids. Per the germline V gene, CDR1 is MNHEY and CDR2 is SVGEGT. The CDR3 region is CASSYGRATDTQYF. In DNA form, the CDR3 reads TGTGCCAGCAGTTACGGGAGGGCCACAGATACGCAGTATTTT.

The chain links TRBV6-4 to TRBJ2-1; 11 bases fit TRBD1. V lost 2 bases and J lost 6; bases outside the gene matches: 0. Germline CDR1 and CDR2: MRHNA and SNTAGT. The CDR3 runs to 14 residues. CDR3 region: CASSDGTGGNEQFF. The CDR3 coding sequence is TGTGCCAGCAGTGACGGGACAGGGGGCAATGAGCAGTTCTTC.

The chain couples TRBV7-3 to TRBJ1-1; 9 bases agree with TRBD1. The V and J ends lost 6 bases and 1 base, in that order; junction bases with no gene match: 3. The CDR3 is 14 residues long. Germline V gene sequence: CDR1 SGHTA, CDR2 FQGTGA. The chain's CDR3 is CASRPGQGNTEAFF. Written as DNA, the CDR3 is TGTGCCAGCAGGCCGGGACAGGGGAACACTGAAGCTTTCTTT.